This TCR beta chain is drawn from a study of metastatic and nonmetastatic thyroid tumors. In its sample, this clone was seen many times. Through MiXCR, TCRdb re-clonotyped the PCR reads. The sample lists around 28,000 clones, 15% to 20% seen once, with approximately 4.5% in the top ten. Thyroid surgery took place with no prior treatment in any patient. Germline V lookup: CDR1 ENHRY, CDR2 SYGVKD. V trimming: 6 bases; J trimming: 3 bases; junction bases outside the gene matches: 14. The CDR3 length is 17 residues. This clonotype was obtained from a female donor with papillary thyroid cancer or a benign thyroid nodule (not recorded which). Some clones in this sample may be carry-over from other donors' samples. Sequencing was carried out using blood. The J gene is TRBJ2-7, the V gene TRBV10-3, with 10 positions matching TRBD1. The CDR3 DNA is TGTGCCATCAGGGGGGATCCGGGACAGGGGAGTAGCTACGAGCAGTACTTC. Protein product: CAIRGDPGQGSSYEQYF.